Following are 23 T cell receptor beta chains from one sample sequenced in a study of blood T cell repertoires in COVID-19. Assay used: immunoSEQ multiplex PCR; TCRdb lists only in-frame clones, some missing. The data hold some 260,000 clones, with 80% to 90% observed a single time. Material for sequencing was peripheral blood. These receptors originate from a woman in her 70s with COVID-19, enrolled during active disease.

This chain links TRBV28 with TRBJ1-4, with 7 bases that match TRBD1. V was clipped by 7 bases and J by 0 bases; unmatched bases: 2. The CDR3 length is 14 residues. Germline values: CDR1 MDHEN, CDR2 SYDVKM. The CDR3 region is CASNTGATNEKLFF. CDR3 nucleotide sequence: TGTGCCAGCAATACAGGGGCAACTAATGAAAAACTGTTTTTT.

The chain combines TRBV6-5 with TRBJ2-7, with 8 bases fitting TRBD2. With 7 bases clipped from V and 1 base from J, the junction kept 6 bases outside the gene matches. The CDR3 contains 14 residues. CDR1 and CDR2 (germline): MNHEY, SVGAGI. The chain's CDR3 is CASNARGGSYEQYF. The CDR3 DNA is TGTGCCAGCAACGCTCGGGGGGGATCCTACGAGCAGTACTTC.

This clone has more than one count but fewer than ten. The chain uses TRBV7-9 and TRBJ1-2, with D unclear. CDR3 length: 14 amino acids. The V end lost 2 bases, the J end lost 2 bases, and 9 bases lay between the germline ends. The germline V gene encodes CDR1 SEHNR and CDR2 FQNEAQ (reference sequence). The CDR3 bases are TGTGCCAGCAGCTTACGGGGTTCCAACTATGGCTACACCTTC. It yields the protein CASSLRGSNYGYTF.

The table lists this clone with a count of one. The rearrangement links TRBV5-4 to TRBJ1-2; 8 bases match TRBD1. With V trimmed by 4 bases and J by 4 bases, 12 bases remained unmatched. This CDR3 has 16 amino acids. Germline values: CDR1 SGHNT, CDR2 YYREEE (reference sequence). The chain's CDR3 is CASSKNGQGEGYGYTF. The DNA for the CDR3 is TGTGCCAGCAGCAAAAATGGACAGGGAGAGGGCTATGGCTACACCTTC.

This clone occurred a few times. The chain recombines TRBV11-3 with TRBJ2-3; D ambiguous. V lost 1 base and J lost 7, with 12 bases in between. The CDR3 length is 14 residues. Germline-derived CDR1 and CDR2 are SGHNT and YENEEA. The CDR3 bases are TGTGCCAGCAGCTTAGCTAGAAATATGAATACGCAGTATTTT. Protein product: CASSLARNMNTQYF.

J is TRBJ1-3 and V is TRBV19; no clear D gene. Germline assignment: CDR1 LNHDA and CDR2 SQIVND (reference sequence). CDR3 size: 17 residues. V gave up 3 bases and J gave up 0 bases, with 15 bases separating them. Here the CDR3 DNA reads TGTGCCAGTAGTATTGGAGGCAGACAACCCTCTGGAAACACCATATATTTT. Translation: CASSIGGRQPSGNTIYF.

The chain combines TRBV7-9 with TRBJ1-1; TRBD1 is a possible D gene (5 bases). Trimming pared 2 bases from V and 2 bases from J, leaving 12 bases between. Germline V lookup: CDR1 SEHNR, CDR2 FQNEAQ (reference sequence). The CDR3 loop spans 15 amino acids. The DNA for the CDR3 is TGTGCCAGCAGCTTATGGAATAGGGGCAACACTGAAGCTTTCTTT. Translated, it gives CASSLWNRGNTEAFF.

V gene TRBV24-1 combines with J gene TRBJ1-2; a weak D match, TRBD1 (6 bases). Germline V gives CDR1 KGHDR, CDR2 SFDVKD. This CDR3 is 12 amino acids long. Trimming removed 9 bases from V and 2 bases from J, with 9 bases in between. CDR3 protein: CATSRGNYGYTF. The CDR3 DNA is TGTGCCACCTCGAGGGGGAACTATGGCTACACCTTC.

V and J are TRBV13 and TRBJ1-1; D not certain. The CDR3 covers 13 residues. Germline-derived CDR1 and CDR2 are PRHDT and FYEKMQ (reference sequence). V was clipped by 1 base and J by 3 bases, with 6 bases between them. CDR3 loop: CASSLERDTEAFF. Written as DNA, the CDR3 is TGTGCCAGCAGCTTAGAGAGGGACACTGAAGCTTTCTTT.

This rearrangement joins TRBV28 to TRBJ2-7; D uncertain. Trimming cost V 5 bases and J 0 bases, with 8 bases left between them. Looked up from germline, CDR1 is MDHEN and CDR2 is SYDVKM. There are 13 residues in the CDR3. The CDR3 sequence: CASSPSGSYEQYF. In DNA, the CDR3 is TGTGCCAGCAGTCCATCGGGCTCCTACGAGCAGTACTTC.

This clone was observed a single time. The chain joins TRBV29-1 to TRBJ1-2; no reliable D call. The V and J ends lost 4 bases and 2 bases respectively, with 8 bases between them. The CDR3 is 12 residues long. The V gene's germline CDR1 is SQVTM and CDR2 ANQGSEA. CDR3 region: CSVGAVNYGYTF. The CDR3 bases are TGCAGCGTTGGGGCAGTAAACTATGGCTACACCTTC. The variable domain in full, completed from reference TRBV29-1 and TRBJ1-2, reads SAVISQKPSRDICQRGTSLTIQCQVDSQVTMMFWYRQQPGQSLTLIATANQGSEATYESGFVIDKFPISRPNLTFSTLTVSNMSPEDSSIYLCSVGAVNYGYTFGSGTRLTVV.

V is TRBV12-5 and J is TRBJ2-5; no definite D call. Germline V CDR1 and CDR2: LGHNT, FRNRAP. The CDR3 sequence is 11 residues long. V lost 6 bases and J 4 bases, leaving 6 bases between the germline ends. The CDR3 nucleotides read TGTGCTAGTGGCCGGTTAGAGACCCAGTACTTC. This translates into CASGRLETQYF.

This clone was counted a few times. This chain links TRBV10-3 with TRBJ2-7; 10 bases fit TRBD2. From germline, CDR1 is ENHRY and CDR2 SYGVKD. This CDR3 comprises 15 residues. After removal of 6 bases from V and 2 bases from J, the junction contained 7 bases not matched to a gene. CDR3 DNA sequence: TGTGCCATCAGACCTACTAGCGGGGAACCCTACGAGCAGTACTTC. It encodes CAIRPTSGEPYEQYF.

CDR3 bases: TGTGCCATCAGCTCGGGACAGGGAACTTTGAACACTGAAGCTTTCTTT. The encoded protein is CAISSGQGTLNTEAFF. The chain employs TRBV10-3 and TRBJ1-1; TRBD1 matches at 9 bases. Germline CDR1 and CDR2: ENHRY and SYGVKD. Trimming took 6 bases from V and 0 from J; bases not matched to a gene: 8. CDR3 length equals 16 residues.

The V and J genes are TRBV4-2 and TRBJ2-2; 9 positions agree with TRBD2. Germline V lookup: CDR1 LGHNA, CDR2 YNFKEQ. CDR3 size: 17 residues. V lost 1 base to trimming and J lost 2 bases; unmatched junction nucleotides: 5. The CDR3, as DNA: TGTGCCAGCAGCCAAGGAGCGGGAGGAACCAACACCGGGGAGCTGTTTTTT. Encoded protein: CASSQGAGGTNTGELFF.

The rearrangement joins TRBV7-3 to TRBJ2-1, with D possibly being TRBD2 (6 bases). CDR1 and CDR2 from the germline V gene are SGHTA and FQGTGA. V lost 3 bases, J lost 7 bases, and 16 bases lay in between. The CDR3 is made up of 15 amino acids. CDR3 DNA: TGTGCCAGCAGCTTGCAACCGTCTAGCGCAAATGAGCAGTTCTTC. Amino acids: CASSLQPSSANEQFF.

The chain employs TRBV7-3 and TRBJ2-7; maybe TRBD1 (7 bases). The V end lost 2 bases, the J end lost 1 base, and 12 bases lay between the germline ends. This CDR3 contains 15 residues. CDR1 SGHTA and CDR2 FQGTGA come from the germline V gene. CDR3 coding DNA: TGTGCCAGCAGCTTACAGGGGGGAATGTCCTACGAGCAGTACTTC. It yields the protein CASSLQGGMSYEQYF.

The chain employs TRBV28 and TRBJ1-1; weak D call: TRBD1 (5 bases). The CDR3 is 13 residues long. Trimming stripped 8 bases from V and 0 bases from J, with 10 bases between. Germline CDR1 is MDHEN and CDR2 is SYDVKM. Written as DNA, the CDR3 is TGTGCCAGCGCCGGGGGGGTGAACACTGAAGCTTTCTTT. Amino acids: CASAGGVNTEAFF.

This sequence joins TRBV15 and TRBJ1-5, with D unclear. CDR1 and CDR2 (germline): LNHNV, YYDKDF (reference sequence). The germline V and J ends were trimmed by 2 bases and 0 bases, with 5 bases remaining between them. The CDR3 runs to 14 residues. In DNA form, the CDR3 reads TGTGCCACCAGCAGACCTTATAGCAATCAGCCCCAGCATTTT. This gives the protein CATSRPYSNQPQHF. Together with reference TRBV15 and TRBJ1-5, the CDR3 gives the full variable domain: DAMVIQNPRYQVTQFGKPVTLSCSQTLNHNVMYWYQQKSSQAPKLLFHYYDKDFNNEADTPDNFQSRRPNTSFCFLDIRSPGLGDTAMYLCATSRPYSNQPQHFGDGTRLSIL.

The chain employs TRBV9 and TRBJ2-7; possible D gene TRBD2, 5 bases. Germline V lookup: CDR1 SGDLS, CDR2 YYNGEE. CDR3 length: 14 amino acids. V lost 4 bases and J 5 bases, leaving 16 bases between the germline ends. For the CDR3, the DNA is TGTGCCAGCAGCCGAGCCTTAGCGCAGGACGAGCAGTACTTC. It translates to CASSRALAQDEQYF.

This clone occurred once. This chain uses TRBV23-1 with TRBJ2-5; 7 nucleotides align to TRBD2. TRBV23-1 is filed as an ORF, its function uncertain. V gave up 0 bases and J gave up 5 bases; unmatched junction bases: 9. The CDR3 spans 16 residues. The CDR3 DNA reads TGCGCCAGCAGTCAATCAACCAGCGGGAAAATGGAGACCCAGTACTTC. It is translated as CASSQSTSGKMETQYF.

The chain uses TRBV7-2 and TRBJ2-7; TRBD2 agrees at 12 bases. Trimming removed 5 bases from V and 9 bases from J; junction bases left unmatched: 8. The CDR3 sequence is 14 residues long. In germline, CDR1 is SGHTA, CDR2 FQGNSA. The CDR3 nucleotides are TGTGCCAGCAGCCCCAGGACTAGCGGGGCGGCGCAGTACTTC. Its translation: CASSPRTSGAAQYF.

This clone came up once. One end of the junction varies from germline; a read error may be responsible. The CDR3 nucleotides read TGTGCCAGCAGTATAACCGGGACTACTGAAAAGTTACGCTTC. Protein product: CASSITGTTEKLRF. V gene TRBV6-5 combines with J gene TRBJ2-7; 7 bases fit TRBD2. The CDR3 sequence is 14 residues long. Germline CDR1 and CDR2: MNHEY and SVGAGI.